The T cell receptor (beta chain) under discussion was sequenced for a study of T cell repertoires in cytomegalovirus infection. Overall study: Signatures in public TCR beta sequences pointed to both CMV infection and matching HLA type.

Study-level points and caveats: CMV carriers having the relevant HLA were flagged by cumulative public TCR beta family frequency. Within the response measured ex vivo, HLA-C-restricted CMV-specific TCR beta clonotypes were dominant.

Germline assignment: CDR1 SGHRS and CDR2 YFSETQ. J lost 7 bases, V lost 4 bases, and 5 bases had no gene match. The CDR3 sequence is 13 residues long. This clonotype appeared a few times. The antigen remains unidentified. TCRdb ran MiXCR on the reads and lists one entry per CDR3 protein. Of about 460,000 distinct CDR3 sequences in the sample, about 10% were seen once. The receptor was isolated from a human donor in good health (CMV status not recorded). Some clones in this sample may be carry-over from other donors' samples. The specimen was PBMCs. The chain has TRBV5-1 and TRBJ1-2; 9 positions match TRBD1. The chain's CDR3 is CASSGTGSVGYTF. CDR3 DNA: TGCGCCAGCAGCGGGACAGGGTCAGTTGGCTACACCTTC.